A selection of T cell receptor beta chains follows, all from one sample in a study of early T cells in non-severe SARS-CoV-2 infection. TCRdb used MiXCR to reprocess the 5' RACE reads, holding one entry per CDR3 protein. The table has about 35,000 distinct CDR3 sequences, roughly 6% seen once. Here the sequenced sample was whole blood, taken at baseline. Every receptor here comes from an adult who was a healthcare worker with PCR-confirmed SARS-CoV-2 infection or an uninfected control (not recorded which). The CDR3 runs from the conserved cysteine through the conserved F or W. Fields, in order: D gene, clone size, V gene, J gene, CDR3 protein, CDR3 DNA. A D gene is named only where the DNA matches it firmly. Where a row states a size, it is once, few, many or the class of an expanded clone; other rows omit it.

D gene: NA; clone size: many; V gene: TRBV5-6; J gene: TRBJ1-2; CDR3 protein: CASSPKAGRESYGYTF; CDR3 DNA: TGTGCCAGCAGCCCTAAGGCGGGGAGAGAGAGCTATGGCTACACCTTC
D gene: NA; clone size: many; V gene: TRBV7-9; J gene: TRBJ2-5; CDR3 protein: CASSSPTQGFQQTQYF; CDR3 DNA: TGTGCCAGCAGCTCACCGACGCAGGGGTTCCAGCAGACCCAGTACTTC
D gene: NA; clone size: many; V gene: TRBV13; J gene: TRBJ1-4; CDR3 protein: CASSLRTDNEKLFF; CDR3 DNA: TGTGCCAGCAGCTTACGGACGGATAATGAGAAACTGTTTTTT
D gene: NA; clone size: many; V gene: TRBV7-9; J gene: TRBJ2-2; CDR3 protein: CASSPRGTGELFF; CDR3 DNA: TGTGCCAGCAGCCCCCGGGGGACCGGGGAGCTGTTTTTT
D gene: NA; clone size: many; V gene: TRBV6-5; J gene: TRBJ1-1; CDR3 protein: CASSYPSGTEAFF; CDR3 DNA: TGTGCCAGCAGTTACCCCTCGGGCACTGAAGCTTTCTTT
D gene: NA; clone size: few; V gene: TRBV30; J gene: TRBJ1-1; CDR3 protein: CAGSKDGRNTEAFF; CDR3 DNA: TGTGCCGGGAGTAAGGACGGAAGGAACACTGAAGCTTTCTTT
D gene: TRBD2; clone size: NA; V gene: TRBV12-5; J gene: TRBJ2-7; CDR3 protein: CASQSTSGASYEQYF; CDR3 DNA: TGTGCTAGCCAGTCGACTAGCGGGGCTTCCTACGAGCAGTACTTC
D gene: NA; clone size: few; V gene: TRBV4-1; J gene: TRBJ2-5; CDR3 protein: CASSHDPTSPLQETQYF; CDR3 DNA: TGCGCCAGCAGCCACGACCCAACTTCACCCTTACAAGAGACCCAGTACTTC
D gene: NA; clone size: many; V gene: TRBV7-7; J gene: TRBJ1-1; CDR3 protein: CASSPSPGTEAFF; CDR3 DNA: TGTGCTAGCAGTCCCAGTCCAGGCACTGAAGCTTTCTTT
D gene: TRBD2; clone size: many; V gene: TRBV30; J gene: TRBJ2-3; CDR3 protein: CAWSVLLAGPDTQYF; CDR3 DNA: TGTGCCTGGAGTGTACTACTAGCGGGCCCAGATACGCAGTATTTT
D gene: NA; clone size: few; V gene: TRBV7-2; J gene: TRBJ2-5; CDR3 protein: CASSLIPQETQYF; CDR3 DNA: TGTGCCAGCAGCTTGATTCCTCAAGAGACCCAGTACTTC
D gene: NA; clone size: many; V gene: TRBV6-5; J gene: TRBJ2-7; CDR3 protein: CASKDGGLEQYF; CDR3 DNA: TGTGCCAGCAAAGATGGGGGTTTAGAGCAGTACTTC
D gene: NA; clone size: many; V gene: TRBV5-1; J gene: TRBJ2-5; CDR3 protein: CASSPTGRAQETQYF; CDR3 DNA: TGCGCCAGCAGCCCAACTGGAAGGGCCCAAGAGACCCAGTACTTC
D gene: TRBD2; clone size: NA; V gene: TRBV5-1; J gene: TRBJ2-3; CDR3 protein: CASSLLGLAGTTDTQYF; CDR3 DNA: TGCGCCAGCAGCTTGTTAGGGCTAGCGGGAACTACAGATACGCAGTATTTT
D gene: NA; clone size: many; V gene: TRBV7-9; J gene: TRBJ2-5; CDR3 protein: CASSAEEETQYF; CDR3 DNA: TGTGCCAGCAGCGCCGAGGAAGAGACCCAGTACTTC
D gene: TRBD1; clone size: few; V gene: TRBV20-1; J gene: TRBJ1-2; CDR3 protein: CSARGTANYGYTF; CDR3 DNA: TGCAGTGCGAGGGGGACAGCTAACTATGGCTACACCTTC
D gene: NA; clone size: many; V gene: TRBV7-6; J gene: TRBJ2-2; CDR3 protein: CASSLDTTDRPNTGELFF; CDR3 DNA: TGTGCCAGCAGCTTAGATACGACCGACAGACCGAACACCGGGGAGCTGTTTTTT
D gene: NA; clone size: many; V gene: TRBV7-7; J gene: TRBJ2-1; CDR3 protein: CASSRERGWNEQFF; CDR3 DNA: TGTGCTAGCAGCCGAGAGAGGGGGTGGAATGAGCAGTTCTTC
D gene: NA; clone size: many; V gene: TRBV29-1; J gene: TRBJ2-5; CDR3 protein: CSARGLHQETQYF; CDR3 DNA: TGCAGCGCCCGGGGGCTCCACCAAGAGACCCAGTACTTC
D gene: NA; clone size: NA; V gene: TRBV5-1; J gene: TRBJ1-4; CDR3 protein: CASSLVSSGKLFF; CDR3 DNA: TGCGCCAGCAGCTTGGTTTCCAGCGGAAAACTGTTTTTT
D gene: NA; clone size: many; V gene: TRBV7-9; J gene: TRBJ2-3; CDR3 protein: CASSFAWDGYTQYF; CDR3 DNA: TGTGCCAGCAGCTTCGCCTGGGACGGCTACACGCAGTATTTT
D gene: NA; clone size: many; V gene: TRBV2; J gene: TRBJ2-2; CDR3 protein: CASRLEVEGGELFF; CDR3 DNA: TGTGCCAGCAGACTCGAGGTCGAGGGCGGGGAGCTGTTTTTT
D gene: NA; clone size: many; V gene: TRBV7-9; J gene: TRBJ1-6; CDR3 protein: CASSLGRLSSYNSPLHF; CDR3 DNA: TGTGCCAGCAGCTTAGGACGGCTGAGCTCCTATAATTCACCCCTCCACTTT
D gene: NA; clone size: many; V gene: TRBV29-1; J gene: TRBJ2-5; CDR3 protein: CSVGDKETQYF; CDR3 DNA: TGCAGCGTTGGAGATAAAGAGACCCAGTACTTC
D gene: NA; clone size: many; V gene: TRBV6-6; J gene: TRBJ2-4; CDR3 protein: CASSRDPSLGNIQYF; CDR3 DNA: TGTGCCAGCAGCCGTGATCCGAGCCTTGGGAACATTCAGTACTTC
D gene: NA; clone size: many; V gene: TRBV5-4; J gene: TRBJ2-2; CDR3 protein: CASSLVSGVGELFF; CDR3 DNA: TGTGCCAGCAGCTTGGTCTCGGGGGTCGGGGAGCTGTTTTTT
D gene: TRBD2; clone size: many; V gene: TRBV4-1; J gene: TRBJ2-5; CDR3 protein: CASSQLGLAQETQYF; CDR3 DNA: TGCGCCAGCAGCCAACTGGGACTAGCCCAAGAGACCCAGTACTTC
D gene: TRBD1; clone size: many; V gene: TRBV7-9; J gene: TRBJ2-7; CDR3 protein: CASRAGTGNYHEQYF; CDR3 DNA: TGTGCCAGCAGGGCCGGGACAGGGAACTACCACGAGCAGTACTTC
D gene: TRBD2; clone size: many; V gene: TRBV10-3; J gene: TRBJ2-3; CDR3 protein: CAISDVGLASTDTQYF; CDR3 DNA: TGTGCCATCAGTGATGTGGGACTAGCCAGTACAGATACGCAGTATTTT
D gene: TRBD2; clone size: many; V gene: TRBV5-1; J gene: TRBJ2-5; CDR3 protein: CASSLSGSETQYF; CDR3 DNA: TGCGCCAGCAGCTTAAGCGGGAGTGAGACCCAGTACTTC
D gene: NA; clone size: NA; V gene: TRBV19; J gene: TRBJ2-3; CDR3 protein: CASSPSRGTDTQYF; CDR3 DNA: TGTGCCAGTAGTCCTTCTCGGGGGACTGATACGCAGTATTTT
D gene: TRBD2; clone size: NA; V gene: TRBV7-2; J gene: TRBJ2-7; CDR3 protein: CASSLASGGAREQYF; CDR3 DNA: TGTGCCAGCAGCTTAGCTAGCGGGGGCGCGAGGGAGCAGTACTTC
D gene: NA; clone size: many; V gene: TRBV7-9; J gene: TRBJ2-2; CDR3 protein: CASSLPNTGELFF; CDR3 DNA: TGTGCCAGCAGCTTACCGAACACCGGGGAGCTGTTTTTT
D gene: NA; clone size: many; V gene: TRBV4-1; J gene: TRBJ2-1; CDR3 protein: CASSQDSNEQRRLEQFF; CDR3 DNA: TGCGCCAGCAGCCAAGATTCGAACGAGCAACGCCGGTTGGAGCAGTTCTTC
D gene: TRBD1; clone size: few; V gene: TRBV29-1; J gene: TRBJ2-2; CDR3 protein: CSAQTTGAGELFF; CDR3 DNA: TGCAGCGCCCAAACCACAGGGGCCGGGGAGCTGTTTTTT
D gene: TRBD1; clone size: many; V gene: TRBV6-2/TRBV6-3; J gene: TRBJ2-7; CDR3 protein: CASSYSGQNLYEQYF; CDR3 DNA: TGTGCCAGCAGTTACTCGGGACAGAACCTCTACGAGCAGTACTTC
D gene: NA; clone size: many; V gene: TRBV29-1; J gene: TRBJ2-4; CDR3 protein: CSVESDILNIQYF; CDR3 DNA: TGCAGCGTTGAATCGGACATCCTAAACATTCAGTACTTC
D gene: NA; clone size: many; V gene: TRBV12-3/TRBV12-4; J gene: TRBJ1-1; CDR3 protein: CASSFQTSNTEAFF; CDR3 DNA: TGTGCCAGCAGTTTTCAGACTTCGAACACTGAAGCTTTCTTT
D gene: TRBD1; clone size: many; V gene: TRBV30; J gene: TRBJ1-1; CDR3 protein: CAWRTGRPYTEAFF; CDR3 DNA: TGTGCCTGGAGGACAGGGCGGCCATACACTGAAGCTTTCTTT
D gene: NA; clone size: many; V gene: TRBV20-1; J gene: TRBJ1-5; CDR3 protein: CSAGDQPQHF; CDR3 DNA: TGCAGTGCGGGGGATCAGCCCCAGCATTTT
D gene: TRBD1; clone size: many; V gene: TRBV12-3/TRBV12-4; J gene: TRBJ2-1; CDR3 protein: CASSSGTGINEQFF; CDR3 DNA: TGTGCCAGCAGTTCCGGGACAGGGATTAATGAGCAGTTCTTC
D gene: NA; clone size: few; V gene: TRBV6-6; J gene: TRBJ1-2; CDR3 protein: CASSWTAAYGYTF; CDR3 DNA: TGTGCCAGCAGTTGGACCGCAGCCTATGGCTACACCTTC
D gene: NA; clone size: few; V gene: TRBV3-2; J gene: TRBJ2-1; CDR3 protein: CASSQEWRTSGYSSYNEQFF; CDR3 DNA: TGTGCCAGCAGCCAAGAGTGGAGGACTAGCGGGTATAGCTCCTACAATGAGCAGTTCTTC
D gene: TRBD1; clone size: many; V gene: TRBV4-1; J gene: TRBJ2-7; CDR3 protein: CASSQGGTGMYF; CDR3 DNA: TGCGCCAGCAGCCAAGGAGGGACAGGGATGTACTTC